This entry features one T cell receptor (beta chain) sequence. Antigen specificity is unknown. Expressed TCRB transcripts were sequenced, since all the RNA that had been isolated was reverse transcribed. Naive, central memory and regulatory T cell samples averaged about 3.5 million reads. Measured with immunoSEQ multiplex PCR; TCRdb has only the in-frame clones, and not every one. The repertoire holds more than 300,000 clones, with less than 9.5% as singletons. These data come from a study of beta chain features in type 1 diabetes. In germline, CDR1 is LNHDA, CDR2 SQIVND (reference sequence). The ends were cut back, 1 base at V and 7 bases at J, with 11 bases in the middle. CDR3 length: 14 amino acids. The purity of all sorted populations exceeded 98%. Study-wide points: When VDJ junctions were examined, type 1 diabetes patients showed fewer insertions and more deletions.

The rearrangement links TRBV19 to TRBJ2-1; D not certain. The specimen sequenced was central memory CD4+ T cells from blood. The clonotype comes from a woman between 18 and 29 years old in good health. Written as DNA, the CDR3 is TGTGCCAGTAGTATAGCCGGTGTCCGAAATGAGCAGTTCTTC. Translating gives CASSIAGVRNEQFF.